A selection of T cell receptor beta chains follows, all from one sample in a study of blood T cell repertoires in COVID-19. Method: immunoSEQ multiplex PCR; TCRdb's copy keeps in-frame clones and lacks some. The data contain a few hundred thousand clones, roughly 88% of them singletons. Sequencing was performed on peripheral blood. The receptors here all came from a young man who had recovered from COVID-19. CDR3s include the opening cysteine and the closing phenylalanine or tryptophan. The D gene is left open where the match is weak. Clone size, where shown, is once, few, many, or a class for clones that have expanded.

size: .; V: TRBV30; J: TRBJ1-1; D: TRBD1; CDR3: CAQRAGGYTEAFF; DNA: TGTGCGCAGAGGGCAGGGGGATACACTGAAGCTTTCTTT
size: .; V: TRBV6-5; J: TRBJ2-2; D: .; CDR3: CASRSTGFTGELFF; DNA: TGTGCCAGCCGGAGTACAGGGTTCACCGGGGAGCTGTTTTTT
size: .; V: TRBV4-1; J: TRBJ2-7; D: TRBD1; CDR3: CASSQVGTGRGQQYF; DNA: TGCGCCAGCAGCCAAGTGGGGACAGGGAGGGGCCAGCAGTACTTC
size: .; V: TRBV9; J: TRBJ2-1; D: TRBD1; CDR3: CASSVLARQGYNEQFF; DNA: TGTGCCAGCAGCGTCCTGGCCCGACAGGGGTACAATGAGCAGTTCTTC
size: many; V: TRBV2; J: TRBJ1-4; D: .; CDR3: CASSRGSTNEKLFF; DNA: TGTGCCAGCAGCCGGGGTTCAACTAATGAAAAACTGTTTTTT
size: .; V: TRBV19; J: TRBJ1-1; D: TRBD1; CDR3: CASSTGQGNTEAFF; DNA: TGTGCCAGTAGTACCGGACAGGGTAACACTGAAGCTTTCTTT
size: .; V: TRBV10-1; J: TRBJ2-1; D: TRBD2; CDR3: CASSDLRTSGGADEQFF; DNA: TGCGCCAGCAGTGACCTCCGGACTAGCGGGGGGGCCGATGAGCAGTTCTTC
size: few; V: TRBV18; J: TRBJ1-1; D: .; CDR3: CASSPIRNTEAFF; DNA: TGTGCCAGCTCACCGATCAGGAACACTGAAGCTTTCTTT
size: once; V: TRBV7-9; J: TRBJ2-4; D: TRBD2; CDR3: CASSPGLAGGGLAKNIQYF; DNA: TGTGCCAGCAGCCCCGGACTAGCGGGGGGGGGACTAGCCAAAAACATTCAGTACTTC
size: .; V: TRBV24-1; J: TRBJ2-2; D: .; CDR3: CATSDFVPNTGELFF; DNA: TGTGCCACCAGTGATTTCGTCCCGAACACCGGGGAGCTGTTTTTT
size: .; V: TRBV2; J: TRBJ2-3; D: .; CDR3: CASSEGAPSTDTQYF; DNA: TGTGCCAGCAGTGAGGGGGCTCCAAGCACAGATACGCAGTATTTT
size: few; V: TRBV12-3/TRBV12-4; J: TRBJ1-2; D: .; CDR3: CASNRGLTGYTF; DNA: TGTGCCAGCAATCGTGGCCTCACCGGCTACACCTTC
size: .; V: TRBV27; J: TRBJ2-5; D: .; CDR3: CASSLRAESPQYF; DNA: TGTGCCAGCAGTTTACGAGCGGAGAGCCCCCAGTACTTC
size: .; V: TRBV6-4; J: TRBJ2-1; D: TRBD2; CDR3: CASSARLAGYNEQFF; DNA: TGTGCCAGCAGCGCCCGACTAGCGGGCTACAATGAGCAGTTCTTC
size: .; V: TRBV5-1; J: TRBJ2-2; D: TRBD1; CDR3: CASTPAGQENAGELFF; DNA: TGCGCCAGTACCCCCGCCGGACAGGAGAATGCCGGGGAGCTGTTTTTT
size: .; V: TRBV7-9; J: TRBJ1-3; D: .; CDR3: CASSLGGPGNTIYF; DNA: TGTGCCAGCAGCTTAGGAGGGCCTGGAAACACCATATATTTT
size: .; V: TRBV4-2; J: TRBJ1-2; D: TRBD1; CDR3: CASSQAYAGGNTNYGYTF; DNA: TGTGCCAGCAGCCAAGCTTACGCAGGGGGGAATACTAACTATGGCTACACCTTC
size: once; V: TRBV6-5; J: TRBJ2-1; D: .; CDR3: CASSTSDSYNEQFF; DNA: TGTGCCAGCAGCACCAGCGACTCGTACAATGAGCAGTTCTTC
size: once; V: TRBV7-2; J: TRBJ1-2; D: .; CDR3: CASSLAAGSTNYGYTF; DNA: TGTGCCAGCAGCTTAGCGGCAGGATCGACTAACTATGGCTACACCTTC
size: .; V: TRBV12-3/TRBV12-4; J: TRBJ1-3; D: .; CDR3: CASRVAGGNTIYF; DNA: TGTGCCAGCAGAGTCGCAGGGGGAAACACCATATATTTT
size: .; V: TRBV18; J: TRBJ1-5; D: .; CDR3: CASSPQSNQPQHF; DNA: TGTGCCAGCTCACCTCAAAGCAATCAGCCCCAGCATTTT
size: .; V: TRBV7-2; J: TRBJ1-6; D: .; CDR3: CASSLGGGQPALHF; DNA: TGTGCCAGCAGCTTAGGAGGGGGTCAACCGGCCCTCCACTTT
size: .; V: TRBV10-1; J: TRBJ2-4; D: .; CDR3: CASSEGGLAKNIQYF; DNA: TGCGCCAGCAGTGAAGGAGGGCTAGCCAAAAACATTCAGTACTTC
size: .; V: TRBV19; J: TRBJ1-5; D: TRBD1; CDR3: CASSRGQVAGQPQHF; DNA: TGTGCCAGTAGTAGGGGACAGGTGGCCGGCCAGCCCCAGCATTTT
size: .; V: TRBV11-3; J: TRBJ2-1; D: .; CDR3: CASSPLGDNEQFF; DNA: TGTGCCAGCAGCCCCCTCGGGGACAATGAGCAGTTCTTC
size: .; V: TRBV12-3/TRBV12-4; J: TRBJ1-1; D: .; CDR3: CASSFVTGEAFF; DNA: TGTGCCAGCAGTTTTGTTACAGGCGAAGCTTTCTTT
size: .; V: TRBV7-2; J: TRBJ1-1; D: TRBD1; CDR3: CASSFGTGRGEAFF; DNA: TGTGCCAGCAGCTTTGGGACAGGGAGGGGTGAAGCTTTCTTT
size: .; V: TRBV6-5; J: TRBJ2-7; D: .; CDR3: CASSYSPQREQYF; DNA: TGTGCCAGCAGTTACTCCCCCCAGCGAGAGCAGTACTTC
size: .; V: TRBV7-9; J: TRBJ2-1; D: TRBD1; CDR3: CASSRDRGNEQFF; DNA: TGTGCCAGCAGCAGGGACAGGGGGAATGAGCAGTTCTTC
size: .; V: TRBV9; J: TRBJ2-2; D: TRBD2; CDR3: CASSVASGGAAGELFF; DNA: TGTGCCAGCAGCGTAGCGAGCGGGGGGGCGGCCGGGGAGCTGTTTTTT
size: once; V: TRBV6-5; J: TRBJ1-1; D: .; CDR3: CASRIGNTEAFF; DNA: TGTGCCAGCAGGATCGGGAACACTGAAGCTTTCTTT
size: .; V: TRBV10-3; J: TRBJ2-2; D: .; CDR3: CAISDRTDTGELFF; DNA: TGTGCCATCAGCGACAGGACGGACACCGGGGAGCTGTTTTTT
size: .; V: TRBV10-3; J: TRBJ2-3; D: .; CDR3: CAISDSGQRRSGVPDTQYF; DNA: TGTGCCATCAGTGACTCCGGACAGCGCCGGAGCGGGGTGCCAGATACGCAGTATTTT
size: .; V: TRBV18; J: TRBJ2-1; D: .; CDR3: CASSPLLSEQFF; DNA: TGTGCCAGCTCACCACTATTATCTGAGCAGTTCTTC
size: .; V: TRBV27; J: TRBJ1-1; D: .; CDR3: CASSFRGGTEAFF; DNA: TGTGCCAGCAGTTTCAGGGGCGGAACTGAAGCTTTCTTT
size: .; V: TRBV7-8; J: TRBJ2-3; D: .; CDR3: CASSPGYTDTQYF; DNA: TGTGCCAGCAGCCCAGGATACACAGATACGCAGTATTTT
size: .; V: TRBV13; J: TRBJ2-2; D: .; CDR3: CASSPFRGNTGELFF; DNA: TGTGCCAGCAGCCCTTTTCGGGGTAACACCGGGGAGCTGTTTTTT
size: .; V: TRBV5-6; J: TRBJ2-7; D: .; CDR3: CASSLSATGLSGLEQYF; DNA: TGTGCCAGCAGCTTGTCCGCCACGGGATTAAGTGGTTTGGAGCAGTACTTC
size: .; V: TRBV10-3; J: TRBJ2-7; D: TRBD1; CDR3: CAIQVFKGAVSEQYF; DNA: TGTGCCATACAGGTTTTCAAGGGGGCAGTAAGCGAGCAGTACTTC
size: .; V: TRBV6-5; J: TRBJ2-3; D: .; CDR3: CASTSGSTDTQYF; DNA: TGTGCCAGCACAAGCGGGAGCACAGATACGCAGTATTTT
size: .; V: TRBV10-3; J: TRBJ2-7; D: TRBD1; CDR3: CAISGGQGTYEQYF; DNA: TGTGCCATCAGTGGGGGACAGGGGACCTACGAGCAGTACTTC